This entry is about one TCR beta chain. What it recognizes is unknown. In the study's own analysis: Sequence data from immunoSEQ were junction-only and lacked quality scores; consequently, filtering differed. Some clones are missing from TCRdb's copy, which holds only in-frame ones; the method was immunoSEQ multiplex PCR. D and trimming come from the DNA, and the V and J calls and clone size come from that table. The sample has some 1,600,000 clones; 95% to 99% are singletons. The entry originates in a study of shared clonotypes between healthy human individuals. CDR1 and CDR2 (germline): SQVTM, ANQGSEA. The CDR3 is 15 amino acids. V lost 6 bases and J lost 1; bases outside the gene matches: 6. The study's findings and limits: Relative to memory subsets, naive subsets generally showed larger estimated richness. Shared clonotypes: 4.5% to 5% naive CD4, about 3.3% naive CD8, around 2.4% memory CD4, under 0.5% memory CD8. The study sampled only blood, and tissue repertoires likely differ.

The TCR originated in a man aged 25-45 years in good health. Sequenced: naive CD4+ T cells sorted from blood. Sample subset: CD45RA+ positively selected. V gene TRBV29-1 combines with J gene TRBJ2-6; 7 bases match TRBD1. In nucleotides, the CDR3 is TGCAGCGTGTTCTTCAGGGGGTCTGGGGCCAACGTCCTGACTTTC. Translated: CSVFFRGSGANVLTF.